This TCR beta chain was found in a study of vaccination and CD4 T cells after COVID-19. This clonotype showed up just a few times. Its target is not known. The CDR3 length is 14 residues. The germline V gene encodes CDR1 LNHNV and CDR2 YYDKDF (reference sequence). Trimming took 0 bases from V and 5 from J, leaving 10 bases between them. Oncomine TCR Beta short-read sequencing was applied to DNA from cultured CD4+ T cells. MiXCR was run by TCRdb on the PCR reads, yielding one entry per CDR3 protein. The sample lists about 13,000 distinct CDR3 sequences; about 25% were seen once. Treatment of the sample: roughly nine-day PBMC culture with coronavirus spike peptide pools or control peptides (ViraFEST assay).

This clonotype was sampled from a human donor who received a COVID-19 vaccine. J is TRBJ2-5 and V is TRBV15; D may be TRBD2 (5 bases). Source: CD4+ T cells from blood, cultured in vitro, taken before SARS-CoV-2 vaccination. The CDR3 reads CATSRDVGEETQYF. DNA of the CDR3: TGTGCCACCAGCAGAGATGTCGGGGAGGAGACCCAGTACTTC.